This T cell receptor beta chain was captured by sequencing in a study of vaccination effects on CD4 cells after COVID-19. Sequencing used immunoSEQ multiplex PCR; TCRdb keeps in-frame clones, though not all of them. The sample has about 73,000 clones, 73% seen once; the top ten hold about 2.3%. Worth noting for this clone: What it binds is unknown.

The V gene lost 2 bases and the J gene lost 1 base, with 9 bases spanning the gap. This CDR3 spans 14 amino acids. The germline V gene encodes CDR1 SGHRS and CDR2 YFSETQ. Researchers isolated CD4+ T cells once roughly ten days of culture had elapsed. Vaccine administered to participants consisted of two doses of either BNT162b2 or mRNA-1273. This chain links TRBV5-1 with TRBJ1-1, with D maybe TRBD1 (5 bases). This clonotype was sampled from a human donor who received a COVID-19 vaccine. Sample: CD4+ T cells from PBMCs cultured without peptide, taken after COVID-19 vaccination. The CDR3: CASSFWGTNTEAFF. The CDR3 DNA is TGCGCCAGCAGCTTTTGGGGGACGAACACTGAAGCTTTCTTT.